This TCR beta chain emerged from a study of blood T cell repertoires in COVID-19. Looking at the study overall: COVID-19 samples from acute and convalescent phases originated in the United States, Italy and Spain. The analysed material was cDNA or gDNA that came from T cells, B-cell-depleted T cells, or PBMCs.

In the authors' methods: Reference gene primers were amplified, and this amplification served to estimate nucleated cell counts. The data were produced by immunoSEQ multiplex PCR, yet TCRdb's version contains in-frame clones alone and is incomplete. V, J and clone size reflect that table, while D and trimming were determined from the DNA. The sample includes roughly 260,000 clones, less than 85% of them seen just once. Trimming took 5 bases from V and 0 from J, leaving 11 bases between them. The CDR3 totals 15 residues. Germline V CDR1 and CDR2: SGHTA, FQGNSA. The sequenced sample consisted of peripheral blood. This sequence was found in a woman under 30 with acute or convalescent COVID-19. This chain uses TRBV7-2 with TRBJ1-3, with D unclear. In DNA form, the CDR3 reads TGTGCCAGCAGCCAAAGTAGAAGCTCTGGAAACACCATATATTTT. It is translated as CASSQSRSSGNTIYF.